The TCR beta chain described here comes from a study of T cells after yellow fever vaccination (dated by TCRdb to about 2019). Background on the whole study: The SMART-Seq v4 Ultra Low Input RNA kit was used to prepare libraries from fractions with low cell numbers. Blood samples were taken at several timepoints before and after primary and secondary immunization, and bulk PBMC replicates and cell subsets were isolated. The cohort comprised two healthy male donors, one aged 18 to 30 and one aged 30 to 40 years. To follow T-cell clones before and after both primary and booster YFV17D yellow fever vaccination, bulk TCR alpha and beta repertoires underwent longitudinal sequencing. What the work shows at the level of the full study, not this receptor alone: Compared with the primary T-cell response, the secondary T-cell response was weaker but faster, peaking on day 5 rather than day 15. The study included only two donors, which limits how far the findings can be generalized. After the booster, most clones that had expanded after primary vaccination were detected again (around 95% of CD4 and more than 85% of CD8), suggesting broad maintenance of memory. A small share of clonotypes was detected in both CD4 and CD8 compartments, with the overlap likely arising from convergent recombination. Computational filtering was required because FACS-sorted repertoires could contain abundant contaminating clonotypes from the bulk population.

This clonotype was recorded many times. It lacks a known antigen. The sample holds no much larger clone one base away, and base qualities are not on file. TCR cDNA was synthesized by 5'RACE template switching, which introduced a universal primer site and unique molecular identifiers. Priming of cDNA synthesis was performed from both the TCR alpha and TCR beta constant segments. Two PCR steps were used to amplify libraries, with sample barcodes and sequencing adapters being added in the second step. Sequencing of libraries was done on Illumina HiSeq 2500 (2x100 bp) or NovaSeq (2x150 bp). On the study's bioinformatics: MIGEC handled demultiplexing of reads and collapsing into UMI consensus sequences, while MiXCR performed V(D)J alignment. Clonotypes responding to the vaccine were identified with edgeR on replicate PBMC samples, with the criteria of FDR below 0.01 and a log2 fold change above 5 up to day 15. CD4 or CD8 identity was assigned to each bulk clonotype according to whether the clonotype was present at higher abundance in the sequenced CD4 repertoire or the sequenced CD8 repertoire. The public reads were reprocessed in TCRdb via fastp at Q25 and MiXCR, keeping in-frame beta chains. Entries that share a CDR3 protein sequence are merged under the most common genes and DNA. TCRdb, rather than the study authors, made the V and J calls. This sample is represented by 150,000 to 200,000 distinct CDR3 sequences; 5.5% to 8% of them were singletons. Of the sample, just under 3% is held by the ten largest clones.

The meaning of the sample's treatment or condition label: live attenuated yellow fever vaccine strain. A standard Ficoll-Paque protocol was used to isolate PBMCs from peripheral blood. Dynabeads CD4 and CD8 positive selection kits were used to isolate the CD4 and CD8 T-cell fractions. TriZol was used to extract RNA from bulk PBMCs, from CD4 and CD8 fractions, and from dextramer-positive and dextramer-negative fractions. The source was CD4+ T cells sorted from PBMCs, collected on the day of the first yellow fever vaccination. The receptor's source is a man aged 18 to 29 who received the YFV17D yellow fever vaccine.

The DNA sequence is TGTGCCAGCAGTTTTAATTCTCTCCGAGAGACCCAGTACTTC. Its protein product is CASSFNSLRETQYF. The V gene is TRBV27 and the J gene is TRBJ2-5; a confident D gene designation cannot be given. The CDR3 goes from the cysteine to the phenylalanine over 14 residues. Just CDR3 DNA is preserved here, 42 bases in frame from base 1. The germline V gene encodes CDR1 MNHEY and CDR2 SMNVEV (reference sequence). The germline ends are 12 bases apart after V is trimmed by 3 bases and J by 4 bases.